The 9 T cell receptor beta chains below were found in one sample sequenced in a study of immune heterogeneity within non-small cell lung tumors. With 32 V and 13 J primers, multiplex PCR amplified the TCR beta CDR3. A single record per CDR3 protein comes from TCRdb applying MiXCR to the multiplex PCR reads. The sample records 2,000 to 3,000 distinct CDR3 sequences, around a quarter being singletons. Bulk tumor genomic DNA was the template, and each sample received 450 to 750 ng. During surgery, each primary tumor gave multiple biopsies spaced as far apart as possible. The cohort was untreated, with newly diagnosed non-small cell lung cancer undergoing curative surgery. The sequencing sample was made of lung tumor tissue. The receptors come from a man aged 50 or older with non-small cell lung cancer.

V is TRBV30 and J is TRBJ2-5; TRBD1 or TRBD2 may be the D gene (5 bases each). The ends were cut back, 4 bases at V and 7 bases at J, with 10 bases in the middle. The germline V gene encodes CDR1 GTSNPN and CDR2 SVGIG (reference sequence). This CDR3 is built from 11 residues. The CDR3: CAWNRGVTQYF. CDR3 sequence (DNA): TGTGCCTGGAACAGAGGGGTGACCCAGTACTTC.

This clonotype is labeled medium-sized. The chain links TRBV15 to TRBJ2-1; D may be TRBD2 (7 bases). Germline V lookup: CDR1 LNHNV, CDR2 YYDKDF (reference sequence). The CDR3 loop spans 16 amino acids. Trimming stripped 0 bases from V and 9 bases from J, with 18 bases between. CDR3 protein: CATSRDAGAGAVEQFF. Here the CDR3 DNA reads TGTGCCACCAGCAGAGATGCCGGGGCGGGGGCAGTTGAGCAGTTCTTC.

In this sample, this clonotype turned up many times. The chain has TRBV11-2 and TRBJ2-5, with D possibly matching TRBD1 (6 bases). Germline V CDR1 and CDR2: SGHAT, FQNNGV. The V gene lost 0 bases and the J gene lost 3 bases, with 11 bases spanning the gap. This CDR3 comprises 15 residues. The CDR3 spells CASSLELTGKETQYF. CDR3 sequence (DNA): TGTGCCAGCAGCTTAGAGTTGACAGGAAAAGAGACCCAGTACTTC.

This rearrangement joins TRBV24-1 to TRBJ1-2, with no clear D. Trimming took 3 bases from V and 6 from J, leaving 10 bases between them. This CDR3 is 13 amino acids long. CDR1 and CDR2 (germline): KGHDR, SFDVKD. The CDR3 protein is CATSDGVGNGYTF. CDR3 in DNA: TGTGCCACCAGTGATGGAGTGGGAAATGGCTACACCTTC.

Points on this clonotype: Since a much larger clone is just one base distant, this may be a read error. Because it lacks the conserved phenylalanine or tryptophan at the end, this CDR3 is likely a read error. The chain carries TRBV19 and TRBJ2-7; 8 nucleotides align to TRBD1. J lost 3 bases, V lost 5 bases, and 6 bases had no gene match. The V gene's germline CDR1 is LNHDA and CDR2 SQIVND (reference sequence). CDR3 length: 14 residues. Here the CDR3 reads CASSPGTGLYEQYL. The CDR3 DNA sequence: TGTGCCAGTAGTCCCGGGACAGGACTCTACGAGCAGTACCTC.

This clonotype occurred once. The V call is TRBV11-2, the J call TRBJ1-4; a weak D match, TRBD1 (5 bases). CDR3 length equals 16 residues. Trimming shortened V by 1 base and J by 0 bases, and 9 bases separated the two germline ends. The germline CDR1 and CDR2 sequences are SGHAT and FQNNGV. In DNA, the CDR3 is TGTGCCAGCAGCTTAGGGAGACAGTCAACTAATGAAAAACTGTTTTTT. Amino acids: CASSLGRQSTNEKLFF. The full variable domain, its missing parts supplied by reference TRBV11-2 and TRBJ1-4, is EAGVAQSPRYKIIEKRQSVAFWCNPISGHATLYWYQQILGQGPKLLIQFQNNGVVDDSQLPKDRFSAERLKGVDSTLKIQPAKLEDSAVYLCASSLGRQSTNEKLFFGSGTQLSVL.

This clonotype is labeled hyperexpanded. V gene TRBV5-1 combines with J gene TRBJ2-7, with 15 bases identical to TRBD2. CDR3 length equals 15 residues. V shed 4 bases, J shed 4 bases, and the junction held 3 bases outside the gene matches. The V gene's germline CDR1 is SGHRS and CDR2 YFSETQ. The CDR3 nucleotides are TGCGCCAGCAGCGCCGGGACTAGCGGGAGGTACGAGCAGTACTTC. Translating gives CASSAGTSGRYEQYF.

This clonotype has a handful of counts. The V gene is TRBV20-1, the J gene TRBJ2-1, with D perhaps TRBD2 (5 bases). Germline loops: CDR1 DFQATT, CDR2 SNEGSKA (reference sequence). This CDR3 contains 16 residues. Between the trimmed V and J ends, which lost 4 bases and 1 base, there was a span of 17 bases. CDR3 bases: TGCAGTGCTACCTACTTTGGGGAGAGGTCCTACAATGAGCAGTTCTTC. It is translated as CSATYFGERSYNEQFF.

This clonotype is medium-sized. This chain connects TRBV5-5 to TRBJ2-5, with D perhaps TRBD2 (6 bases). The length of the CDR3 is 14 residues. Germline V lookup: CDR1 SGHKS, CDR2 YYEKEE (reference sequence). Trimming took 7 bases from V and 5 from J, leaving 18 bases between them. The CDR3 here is CASSSYTGVETQYF. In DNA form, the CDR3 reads TGTGCCAGCTCCTCCTACACGGGAGTTGAGACCCAGTACTTC.